This TCR beta chain comes out of a study of blood T cell repertoires in COVID-19. Study information: Acute and convalescent COVID-19 specimens originated in the United States, Italy and Spain.

As regards this clone: The junction departs from germline at one end; a sequencing error may be responsible.

The authors' processing: Amplification from reference gene primers served as the basis for estimated nucleated cell counts. The repertoire was sequenced with immunoSEQ multiplex PCR; TCRdb's copy has only in-frame clones and lacks some. That table furnishes V, J and clone size, whereas the DNA furnished D and trimming. The sample gives 150,000 or so clones, roughly nine tenths of which show up once; 5% is in the top ten. Germline CDR1 and CDR2: SSHAT and FNYEAQ (reference sequence). This CDR3 is 14 amino acids long. The source is a human donor in a cohort sampled during active COVID-19. V gene TRBV7-7 combines with J gene TRBJ2-2; 7 bases match TRBD1. The sequenced sample consisted of peripheral blood. CDR3 amino acids: CASRDSGNTGELFF. The CDR3, as DNA: TGTGCTAGCAGGGACAGCGGGAACACCGGGGAGCTGTTTTTT.